The 7 T cell receptor beta chains reported below all come from one sample, sequenced in a study of regulatory T cells in long-lasting Graves disease. For TCR beta, libraries came from iRepertoire HTBI primers and Arm-PCR of CDR3 regions. TCRdb analysed the multiplex PCR reads with MiXCR anew, one entry per CDR3 protein. The table has roughly 430,000 distinct CDR3 sequences, around 20% seen once. The time point here: persistent/refractory GD, antithyroid drugs over 5 years with positive TRAb. The TCR library was prepared using RNA isolated from PBMCs. The sample consisted of peripheral blood mononuclear cells (PBMCs), taken when the disease was refractory, from a patient treated with antithyroid drugs. These receptor sequences come from a female donor with Graves disease.

This clonotype was counted ten times or more. This chain uses TRBV27 with TRBJ1-1; D perhaps matches TRBD1 (6 bases). Trimming pared 6 bases from V and 5 bases from J, leaving 13 bases between. CDR1 MNHEY and CDR2 SMNVEV come from the germline V gene (reference sequence). The CDR3 consists of 13 residues. The CDR3 spells CASSSRGGTEAFF. The CDR3 bases are TGTGCCAGCAGCTCCAGGGGAGGAACTGAAGCTTTCTTT.

The chain has TRBV5-6 and TRBJ1-1; D not certain. Trimming removed 4 bases at V and 6 bases at J, with 13 bases between. The CDR3 consists of 13 residues. CDR1 is SGHDT and CDR2 is YYEEEE in the germline V gene. The DNA of the CDR3 is TGTGCCAGCAGCACTGCTGAGGCGGCTGAAGCTTTCTTT. Translating gives CASSTAEAAEAFF.

There are many counts of this clonotype. The chain is built from TRBV20-1 and TRBJ1-1; TRBD1 agrees at 9 bases. V was pared by 2 bases and J by 10 bases, with 14 bases of the junction left unmatched. The CDR3 runs to 15 residues. Germline V gene sequence: CDR1 DFQATT, CDR2 SNEGSKA (reference sequence). The CDR3 region is CSARRPGTGNWRAFF. CDR3 DNA sequence: TGCAGTGCTAGACGTCCCGGGACAGGGAATTGGAGAGCTTTCTTT.

Details on this clonotype: One end of the junction varies from germline; a read error may be responsible. The gene calls are TRBV20-1 and TRBJ2-7, with 10 positions matching TRBD2. Germline CDR1 is DFQATT and CDR2 is SNEGSKA (reference sequence). The CDR3 runs to 13 residues. In DNA, the CDR3 is TGCAGTGCTAGTCGGCATGGACTAGCGGCCGCCGACTTC. Its protein is CSASRHGLAAADF.

The rearrangement joins TRBV4-1 to TRBJ1-1; 10 positions agree with TRBD1. Germline V gene sequence: CDR1 MGHRA, CDR2 YSYEKL. The J segment lost 7 bases and the V segment lost 1 base, leaving 3 bases of the junction unmatched. This CDR3 has 14 residues. The CDR3 is CASSQVGTGDEAFF. In nucleotides, the CDR3 is TGCGCCAGCAGCCAAGTAGGGACAGGGGATGAAGCTTTCTTT.

This clonotype occurred many times. The chain links TRBV2 to TRBJ1-5; a weak D match, TRBD1 (6 bases). This CDR3 has 13 residues. V shed 10 bases and J shed 3 bases, with 13 bases lying between them. The germline gives CDR1 SNHLY, CDR2 FYNNEI. The CDR3 DNA follows: TGTGCCACCGCAGGGGAAAACAATCAGCCCCAGCATTTT. Translation gives CATAGENNQPQHF.

The chain joins TRBV5-8 to TRBJ2-7; tentatively, D is TRBD1 or TRBD2 (5 bases each). The CDR3 extends over 14 amino acids. V lost 3 bases, J lost 3 bases, and 13 bases lay in between. Per the germline V gene, CDR1 is SGHTS and CDR2 is YDEGEE. The CDR3 loop is CASSSMAGSYEQYF. DNA of the CDR3: TGTGCCAGCAGCTCCATGGCAGGGAGCTACGAGCAGTACTTC. The full variable domain, rest sourced from reference TRBV5-8 and TRBJ2-7, is EAGVTQSPTHLIKTRGQQATLRCSPISGHTSVYWYQQALGLGLQFLLWYDEGEERNRGNFPPRFSGRQFPNYSSELNVNALELEDSALYLCASSSMAGSYEQYFGPGTRLTVT.